The 6 T cell receptor beta chains in this list originate from one sample, sequenced in a study of blood T cell repertoires in COVID-19. Repertoires were generated with immunoSEQ multiplex PCR, while TCRdb's copy carries only in-frame clones and drops some. Of 250,000 or so clones listed, 86% were seen once; the top ten hold less than 3%. Sequencing was carried out using PBMCs or T cells enriched from blood (not recorded which). The receptors shown here come from a woman aged 18-35 years who had recovered from COVID-19.

CDR3 sequence: CASSLSGFSSYNEQFF. The CDR3 DNA reads as TGTGCCAGCAGCCTAAGCGGCTTCAGCTCCTACAATGAGCAGTTCTTC. V usage is TRBV3-1 (or the pseudogene TRBV3-2) and J usage is TRBJ2-1; tentative D call: TRBD2 (5 bases). Trimming stripped 4 bases from V and 0 bases from J, with 13 bases between. CDR1 and CDR2 from the germline V gene are LGHDT and YNNKEL (reference sequence). This CDR3 spans 16 amino acids.

The V gene is TRBV27, the J gene TRBJ2-7; 7 nucleotides align to TRBD1. V was clipped by 2 bases and J by 4 bases; unmatched bases: 5. Germline-derived CDR1 and CDR2 are MNHEY and SMNVEV (reference sequence). The CDR3 covers 14 residues. CDR3 loop: CASSLRGQIYEQYF. CDR3 bases: TGTGCCAGCAGTTTAAGGGGACAGATTTACGAGCAGTACTTC.

The chain employs TRBV4-1 and TRBJ1-2, with TRBD1 identical over 8 bases. Per germline, CDR1 MGHRA and CDR2 YSYEKL. This CDR3 spans 15 amino acids. Unmatched junction bases numbered 5, after V lost 3 bases and J lost 2 bases. This CDR3 is CASSQGQAPNYGYTF. CDR3 bases: TGCGCCAGCAGCCAGGGACAGGCCCCCAACTATGGCTACACCTTC.

J is TRBJ1-5 and V is TRBV23-1, with a tentative D call TRBD1 (6 bases). TRBV23-1 belongs to the ORF category, with a function that is uncertain. Between the trimmed V and J ends, which lost 2 bases and 1 base, there was a span of 18 bases. This CDR3 has 18 residues. CDR3 protein: CASSQIVGSRGSNQPQHF. DNA of the CDR3: TGCGCCAGCAGTCAAATCGTTGGTAGCAGGGGAAGCAATCAGCCCCAGCATTTT.

The V gene is TRBV7-2, the J gene TRBJ1-6; D is possibly TRBD1 (6 bases). Germline V CDR1 and CDR2: SGHTA, FQGNSA. The ends were cut back, 1 base at V and 6 bases at J, with 16 bases in the middle. This CDR3 is 17 amino acids long. CDR3 sequence: CASSLGLLGGSNSPLHF. The CDR3 DNA reads TGTGCCAGCAGCTTAGGGTTGTTAGGGGGAAGTAATTCACCCCTCCACTTT.

The chain is built from TRBV7-9 and TRBJ2-7; 8 nucleotides agree with TRBD2. This CDR3 comprises 17 residues. The V segment lost 1 base and the J segment 5 bases; nucleotides outside the gene matches: 13. CDR1 and CDR2 from the germline V gene are SEHNR and FQNEAQ (reference sequence). The CDR3 region has the DNA TGTGCCAGCAGCTTAGGTTTAGGAGTAGCGGGATACGACGAGCAGTACTTC. Its protein is CASSLGLGVAGYDEQYF.